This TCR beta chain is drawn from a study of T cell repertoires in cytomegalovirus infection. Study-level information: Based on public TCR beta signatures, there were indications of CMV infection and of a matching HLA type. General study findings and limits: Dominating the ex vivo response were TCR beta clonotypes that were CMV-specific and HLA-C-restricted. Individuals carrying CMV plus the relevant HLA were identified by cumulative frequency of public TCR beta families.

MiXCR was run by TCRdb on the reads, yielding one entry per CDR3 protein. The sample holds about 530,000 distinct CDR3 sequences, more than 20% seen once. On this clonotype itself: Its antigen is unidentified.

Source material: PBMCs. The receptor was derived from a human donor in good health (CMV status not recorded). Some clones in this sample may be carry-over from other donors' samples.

The CDR3: CASSLGGRAPDTEAFF. The CDR3 DNA reads as TGTGCCAGCAGCTTAGGAGGCAGGGCCCCGGACACTGAAGCTTTCTTT. This rearrangement joins TRBV7-3 to TRBJ1-1; tentatively, D is TRBD1 (5 bases). Germline CDR1 is SGHTA and CDR2 is FQGTGA. The ends were cut back, 2 bases at V and 3 bases at J, with 16 bases in the middle. This CDR3 comprises 16 residues.